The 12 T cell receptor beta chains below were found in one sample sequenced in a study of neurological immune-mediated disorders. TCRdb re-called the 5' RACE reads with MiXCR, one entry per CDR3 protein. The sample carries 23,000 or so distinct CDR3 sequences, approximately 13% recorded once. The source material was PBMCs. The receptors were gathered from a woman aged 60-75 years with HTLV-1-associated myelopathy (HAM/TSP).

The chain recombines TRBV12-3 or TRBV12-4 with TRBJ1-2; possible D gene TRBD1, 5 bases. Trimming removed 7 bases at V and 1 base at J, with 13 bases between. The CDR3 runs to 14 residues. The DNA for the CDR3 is TGTGCCAGCAATATGGGGGGGGGTAACTATGGCTACACCTTC. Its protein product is CASNMGGGNYGYTF.

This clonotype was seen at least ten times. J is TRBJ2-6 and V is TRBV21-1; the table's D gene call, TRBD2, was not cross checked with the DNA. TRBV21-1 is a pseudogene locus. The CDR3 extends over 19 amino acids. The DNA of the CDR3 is TGTGCCAGCAGCTGGCTAGCGGGGGCCCGCACCTCTGGGGCCAACGTCCTGACTTTC. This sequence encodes CASSWLAGARTSGANVLTF.

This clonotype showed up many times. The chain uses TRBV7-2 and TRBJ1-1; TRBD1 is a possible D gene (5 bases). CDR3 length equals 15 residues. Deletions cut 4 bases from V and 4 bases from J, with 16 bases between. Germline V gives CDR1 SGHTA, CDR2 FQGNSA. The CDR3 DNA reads TGTGCCAGCAGCTACGGGGACCCCTCAGGCACTGAAGCTTTCTTT. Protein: CASSYGDPSGTEAFF.

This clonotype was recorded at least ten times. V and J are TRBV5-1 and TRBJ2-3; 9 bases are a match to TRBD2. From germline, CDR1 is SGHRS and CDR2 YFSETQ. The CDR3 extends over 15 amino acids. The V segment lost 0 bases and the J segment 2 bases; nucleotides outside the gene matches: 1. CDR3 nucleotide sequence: TGCGCCAGCAGCTTGGGGACTAGCGACACAGATACGCAGTATTTT. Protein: CASSLGTSDTDTQYF.

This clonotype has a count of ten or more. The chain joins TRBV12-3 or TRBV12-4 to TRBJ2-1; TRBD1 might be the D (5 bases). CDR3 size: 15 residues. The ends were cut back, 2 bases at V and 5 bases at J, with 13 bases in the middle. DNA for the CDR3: TGTGCCAGCAGTTTACCAGGGAAGAGTAACAATGAGCAGTTCTTC. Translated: CASSLPGKSNNEQFF.

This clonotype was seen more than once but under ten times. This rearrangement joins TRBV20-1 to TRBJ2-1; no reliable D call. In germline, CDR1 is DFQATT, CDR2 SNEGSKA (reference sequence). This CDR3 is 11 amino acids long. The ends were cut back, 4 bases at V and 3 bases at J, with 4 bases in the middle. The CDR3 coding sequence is TGCAGTGCTACCCACTACAATGAGCAGTTCTTC. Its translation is CSATHYNEQFF.

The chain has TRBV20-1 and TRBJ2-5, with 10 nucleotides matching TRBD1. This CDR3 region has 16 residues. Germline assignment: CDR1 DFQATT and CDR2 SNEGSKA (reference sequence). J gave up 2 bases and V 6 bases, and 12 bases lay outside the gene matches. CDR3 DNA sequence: TGCAGTGCCGACAGGACAGGGGGAAGTGAACAAGAGACCCAGTACTTC. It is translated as CSADRTGGSEQETQYF.

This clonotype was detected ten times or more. The chain's CDR3 is CSVSHGDTEAFF. The CDR3 DNA is TGCAGTGTCTCACACGGGGACACTGAAGCTTTCTTT. The chain uses TRBV20-1 and TRBJ1-1; D ambiguous. The CDR3 spans 12 residues. The ends were cut back, 7 bases at V and 3 bases at J, with 12 bases in the middle. CDR1 and CDR2 (germline): DFQATT, SNEGSKA (reference sequence).

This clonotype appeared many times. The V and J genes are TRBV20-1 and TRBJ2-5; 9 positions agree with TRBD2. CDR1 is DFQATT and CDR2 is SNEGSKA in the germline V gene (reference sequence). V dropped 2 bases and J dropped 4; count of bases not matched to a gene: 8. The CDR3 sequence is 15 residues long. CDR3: CSARLLAGWVETQYF. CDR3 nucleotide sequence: TGCAGTGCTAGACTTCTAGCGGGGTGGGTAGAGACCCAGTACTTC.

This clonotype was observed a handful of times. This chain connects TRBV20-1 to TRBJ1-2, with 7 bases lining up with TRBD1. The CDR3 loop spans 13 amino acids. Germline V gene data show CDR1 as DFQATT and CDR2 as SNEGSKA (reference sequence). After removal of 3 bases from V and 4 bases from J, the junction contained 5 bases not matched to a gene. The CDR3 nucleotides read TGCAGTGCTAGGGGGACAGACACCTATGGCTACACCTTC. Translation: CSARGTDTYGYTF.

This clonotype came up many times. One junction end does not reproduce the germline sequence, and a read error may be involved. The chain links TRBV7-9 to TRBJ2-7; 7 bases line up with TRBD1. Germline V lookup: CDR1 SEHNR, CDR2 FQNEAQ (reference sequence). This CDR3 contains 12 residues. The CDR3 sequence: CASSLETGSLDF. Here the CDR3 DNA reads TGTGCCAGCAGCTTAGAGACAGGGTCGTTGGACTTC.

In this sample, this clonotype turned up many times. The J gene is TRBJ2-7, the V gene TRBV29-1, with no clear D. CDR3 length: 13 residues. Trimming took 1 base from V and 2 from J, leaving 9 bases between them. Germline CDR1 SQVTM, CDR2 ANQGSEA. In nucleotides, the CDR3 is TGCAGCGTTGAAGGGCAGTATCCCTACGAGCAGTACTTC. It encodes CSVEGQYPYEQYF.